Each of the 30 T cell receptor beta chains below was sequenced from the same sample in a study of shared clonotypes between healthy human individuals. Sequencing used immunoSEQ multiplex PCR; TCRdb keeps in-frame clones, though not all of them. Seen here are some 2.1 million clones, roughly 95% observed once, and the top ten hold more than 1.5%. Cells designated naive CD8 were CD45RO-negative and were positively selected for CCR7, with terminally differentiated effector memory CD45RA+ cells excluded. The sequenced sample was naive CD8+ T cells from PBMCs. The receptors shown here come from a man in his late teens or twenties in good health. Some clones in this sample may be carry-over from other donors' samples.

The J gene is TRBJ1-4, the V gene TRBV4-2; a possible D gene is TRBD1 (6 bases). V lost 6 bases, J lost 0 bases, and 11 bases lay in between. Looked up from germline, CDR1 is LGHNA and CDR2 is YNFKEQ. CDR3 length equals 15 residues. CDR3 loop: CASRAWGPTNEKLFF. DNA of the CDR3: TGTGCCAGCAGGGCGTGGGGGCCAACTAATGAAAAACTGTTTTTT.

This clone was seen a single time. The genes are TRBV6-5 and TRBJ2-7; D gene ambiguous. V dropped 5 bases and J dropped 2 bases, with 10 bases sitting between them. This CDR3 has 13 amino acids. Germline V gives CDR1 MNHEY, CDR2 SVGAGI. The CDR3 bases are TGTGCCAGCAGTCAAGGGTCCGCCTACGAGCAGTACTTC. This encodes CASSQGSAYEQYF.

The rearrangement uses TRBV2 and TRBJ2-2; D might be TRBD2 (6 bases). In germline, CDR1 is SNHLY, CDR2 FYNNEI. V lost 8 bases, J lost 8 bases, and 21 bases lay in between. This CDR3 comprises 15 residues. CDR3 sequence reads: CASSDSGYIGGELFF. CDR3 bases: TGTGCCAGCTCCGACAGCGGGTATATTGGTGGGGAGCTGTTTTTT.

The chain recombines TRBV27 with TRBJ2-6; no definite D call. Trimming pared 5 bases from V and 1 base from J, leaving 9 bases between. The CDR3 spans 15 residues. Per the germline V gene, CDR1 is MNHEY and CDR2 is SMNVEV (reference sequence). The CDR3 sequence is CASSLILSGANVLTF. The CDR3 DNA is TGTGCCAGCAGTCTCATCCTATCTGGGGCCAACGTCCTGACTTTC.

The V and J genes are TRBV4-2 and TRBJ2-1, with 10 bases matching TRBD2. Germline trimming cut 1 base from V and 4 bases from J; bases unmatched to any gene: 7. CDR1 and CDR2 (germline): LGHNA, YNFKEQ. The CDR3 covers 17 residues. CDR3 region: CASSQGDSGRFYNEQFF. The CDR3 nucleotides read TGTGCCAGCAGCCAAGGGGATAGCGGGAGGTTTTACAATGAGCAGTTCTTC.

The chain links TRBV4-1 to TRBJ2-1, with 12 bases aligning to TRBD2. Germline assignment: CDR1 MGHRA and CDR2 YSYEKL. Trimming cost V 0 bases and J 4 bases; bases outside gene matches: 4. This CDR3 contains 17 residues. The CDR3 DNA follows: TGCGCCAGCAGCCAAGATAGGGGGACTAGCGGGTACAATGAGCAGTTCTTC. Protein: CASSQDRGTSGYNEQFF.

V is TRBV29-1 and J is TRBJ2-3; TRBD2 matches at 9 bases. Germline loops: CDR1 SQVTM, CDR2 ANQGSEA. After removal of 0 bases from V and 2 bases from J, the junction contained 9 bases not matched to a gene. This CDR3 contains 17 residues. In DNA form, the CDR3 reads TGCAGCGTTGAAGATTTTAGGCTAGCGGGGCCCACAGATACGCAGTATTTT. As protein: CSVEDFRLAGPTDTQYF.

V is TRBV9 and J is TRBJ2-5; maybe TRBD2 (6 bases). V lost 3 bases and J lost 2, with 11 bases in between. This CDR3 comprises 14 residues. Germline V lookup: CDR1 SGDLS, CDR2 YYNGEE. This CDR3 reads CASSARELQETQYF. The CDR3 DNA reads TGTGCCAGCAGCGCCCGGGAGCTACAAGAGACCCAGTACTTC.

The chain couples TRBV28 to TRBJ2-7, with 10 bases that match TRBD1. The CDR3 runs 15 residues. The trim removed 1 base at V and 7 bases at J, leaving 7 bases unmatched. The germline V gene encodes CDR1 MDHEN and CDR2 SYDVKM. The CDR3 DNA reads TGTGCCAGCAGTTTATTGGGACAGGGGAATAGAGAGCAGTACTTC. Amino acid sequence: CASSLLGQGNREQYF.

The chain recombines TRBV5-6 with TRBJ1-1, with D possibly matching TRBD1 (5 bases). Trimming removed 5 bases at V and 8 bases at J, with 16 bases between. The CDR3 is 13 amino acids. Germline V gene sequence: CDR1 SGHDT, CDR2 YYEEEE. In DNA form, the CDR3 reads TGTGCCAGCAGTCGGGGGGTAGCTAAGGAAGCTTTCTTT. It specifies CASSRGVAKEAFF.

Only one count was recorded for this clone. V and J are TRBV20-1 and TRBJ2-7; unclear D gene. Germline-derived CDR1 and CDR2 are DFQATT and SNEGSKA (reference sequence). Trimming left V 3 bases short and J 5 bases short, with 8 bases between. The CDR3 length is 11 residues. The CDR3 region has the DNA TGCAGTGCTAGCCCCCTACACGAGCAGTACTTC. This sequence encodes CSASPLHEQYF.

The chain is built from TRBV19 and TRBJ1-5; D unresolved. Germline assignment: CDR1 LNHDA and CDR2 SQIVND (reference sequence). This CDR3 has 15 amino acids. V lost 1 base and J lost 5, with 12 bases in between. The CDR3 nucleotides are TGTGCCAGTAGTATAGTGGGCCCCGGGCATCAGCCCCAGCATTTT. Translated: CASSIVGPGHQPQHF.

CDR3 in amino acids: CASSQVRGQDEKLFF. The CDR3 coding sequence is TGTGCCAGCAGCCAAGTCAGGGGGCAGGATGAAAAACTGTTTTTT. This chain uses TRBV14 with TRBJ1-4; 8 bases map to TRBD1. Germline assignment: CDR1 SGHDN and CDR2 FVKESK. Trimming removed 1 base from V and 6 bases from J; junction bases left unmatched: 4. CDR3 length: 15 residues.

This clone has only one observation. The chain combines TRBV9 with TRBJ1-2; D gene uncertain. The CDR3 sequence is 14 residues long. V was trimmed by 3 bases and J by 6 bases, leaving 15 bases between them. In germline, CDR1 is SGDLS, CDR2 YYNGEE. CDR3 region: CASSGGPTHHGYTF. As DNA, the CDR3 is TGTGCCAGCAGCGGAGGACCTACCCACCATGGCTACACCTTC.

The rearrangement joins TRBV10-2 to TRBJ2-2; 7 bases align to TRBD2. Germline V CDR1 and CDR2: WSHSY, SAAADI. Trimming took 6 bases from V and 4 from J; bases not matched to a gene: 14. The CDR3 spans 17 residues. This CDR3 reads CASRPAVGEGRTGELFF. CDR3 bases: TGCGCCAGCAGACCCGCGGTCGGGGAGGGGCGCACCGGGGAGCTGTTTTTT.

CDR3 sequence (DNA): TGTGCCAGCAGCATCCGGACAGGCCCTTACAATGAGCAGTTCTTC. Translated: CASSIRTGPYNEQFF. The chain combines TRBV7-6 with TRBJ2-1, with 7 bases lining up with TRBD1. V shed 5 bases, J shed 4 bases, and the junction held 8 bases outside the gene matches. The CDR3 runs 15 residues. Germline assignment: CDR1 SGHVS and CDR2 FNYEAQ.

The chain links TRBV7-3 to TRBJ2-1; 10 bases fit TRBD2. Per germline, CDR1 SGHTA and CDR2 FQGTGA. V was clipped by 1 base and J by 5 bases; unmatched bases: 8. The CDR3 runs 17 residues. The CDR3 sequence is CASSLNTLAGDNNEQFF. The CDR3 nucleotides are TGTGCCAGCAGCTTAAATACGCTAGCGGGGGACAACAATGAGCAGTTCTTC.

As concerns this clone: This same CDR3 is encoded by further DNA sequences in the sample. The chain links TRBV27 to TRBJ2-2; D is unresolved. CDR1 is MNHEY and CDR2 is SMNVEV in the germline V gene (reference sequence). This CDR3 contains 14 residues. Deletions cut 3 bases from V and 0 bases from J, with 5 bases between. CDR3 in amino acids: CASSFSPNTGELFF. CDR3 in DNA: TGTGCCAGCAGTTTCTCCCCGAACACCGGGGAGCTGTTTTTT.

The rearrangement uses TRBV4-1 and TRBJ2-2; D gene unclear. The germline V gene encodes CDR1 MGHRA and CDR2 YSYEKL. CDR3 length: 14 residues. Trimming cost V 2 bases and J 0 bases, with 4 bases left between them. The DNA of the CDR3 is TGCGCCAGCAGCCAACAAACGAACACCGGGGAGCTGTTTTTT. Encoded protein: CASSQQTNTGELFF.

The DNA for the CDR3 is TGTGCCAGCAGCTTGGGCCCTGGACGGGACTCTGGAAACACCATATATTTT. Translating it yields CASSLGPGRDSGNTIYF. The gene calls are TRBV5-4 and TRBJ1-3; D call uncertain. The CDR3 is 17 residues long. The germline V gene has CDR1 SGHNT and CDR2 YYREEE (reference sequence). The ends were cut back, 0 bases at V and 0 bases at J, with 13 bases in the middle.

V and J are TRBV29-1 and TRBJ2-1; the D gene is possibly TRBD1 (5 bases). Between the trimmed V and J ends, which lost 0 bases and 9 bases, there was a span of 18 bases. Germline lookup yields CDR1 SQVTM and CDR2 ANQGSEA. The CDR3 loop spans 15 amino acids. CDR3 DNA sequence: TGCAGCGTTGAAGAACGCGGAGACAGATATGCTGAGCAGTTCTTC. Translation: CSVEERGDRYAEQFF.

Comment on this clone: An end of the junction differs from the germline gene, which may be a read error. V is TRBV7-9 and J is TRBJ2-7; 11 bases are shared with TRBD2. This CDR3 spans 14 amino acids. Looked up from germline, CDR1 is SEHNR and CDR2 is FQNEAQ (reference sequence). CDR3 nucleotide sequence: TGTGCCAGCACCTTAGCGGGAGGGTCCTACGAGCAGTACTTC. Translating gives CASTLAGGSYEQYF. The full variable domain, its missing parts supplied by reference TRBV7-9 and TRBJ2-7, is DTGVSQNPRHKITKRGQNVTFRCDPISEHNRLYWYRQTLGQGPEFLTYFQNEAQLEKSRLLSDRFSAERPKGSFSTLEIQRTEQGDSAMYLCASTLAGGSYEQYFGPGTRLTVT.

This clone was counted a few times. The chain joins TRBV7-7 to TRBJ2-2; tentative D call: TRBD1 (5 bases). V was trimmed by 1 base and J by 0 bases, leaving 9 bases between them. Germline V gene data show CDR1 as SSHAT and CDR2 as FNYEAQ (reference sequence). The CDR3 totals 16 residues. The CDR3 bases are TGTGCCAGCAGCTTAGGGGGCCAGGCGAACACCGGGGAGCTGTTTTTT. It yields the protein CASSLGGQANTGELFF.

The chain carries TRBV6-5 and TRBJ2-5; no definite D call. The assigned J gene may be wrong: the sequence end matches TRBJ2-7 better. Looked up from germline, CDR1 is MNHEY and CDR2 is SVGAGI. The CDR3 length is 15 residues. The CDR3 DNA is TGTGCCAGCAGCTACCCGCGGTTGGGCATCTACGAGCAGTACTTC. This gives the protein CASSYPRLGIYEQYF.

The CDR3 loop is CASRTSGYNQPQHF. In nucleotides, the CDR3 is TGTGCCAGCAGGACATCGGGGTACAATCAGCCCCAGCATTTT. The J gene is TRBJ1-5, the V gene TRBV27; D is ambiguous. The CDR3 sequence is 14 residues long. Per germline, CDR1 MNHEY and CDR2 SMNVEV (reference sequence). V lost 6 bases to trimming and J lost 3 bases, with 12 bases between them.

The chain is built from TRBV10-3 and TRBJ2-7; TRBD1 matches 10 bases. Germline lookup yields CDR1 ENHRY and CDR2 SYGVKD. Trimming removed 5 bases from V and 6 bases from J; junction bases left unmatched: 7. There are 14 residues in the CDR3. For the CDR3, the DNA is TGTGCCATCAGTCCGGGACAGGGGTTAGGCGAGCAGTACTTC. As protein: CAISPGQGLGEQYF.

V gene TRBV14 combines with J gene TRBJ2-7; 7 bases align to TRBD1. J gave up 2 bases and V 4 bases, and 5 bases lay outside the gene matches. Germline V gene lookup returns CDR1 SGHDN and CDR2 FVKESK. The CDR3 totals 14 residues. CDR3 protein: CASSLIGQAYEQYF. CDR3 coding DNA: TGTGCCAGCAGCCTAATCGGACAGGCCTACGAGCAGTACTTC.

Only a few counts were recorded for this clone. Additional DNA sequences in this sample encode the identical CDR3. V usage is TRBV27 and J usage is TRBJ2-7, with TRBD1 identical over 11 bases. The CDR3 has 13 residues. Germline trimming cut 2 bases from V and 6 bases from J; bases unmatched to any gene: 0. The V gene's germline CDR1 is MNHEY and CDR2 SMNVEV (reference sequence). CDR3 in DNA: TGTGCCAGCAGTTTAGGGACAGGGGGCGAGCAGTACTTC. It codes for CASSLGTGGEQYF.

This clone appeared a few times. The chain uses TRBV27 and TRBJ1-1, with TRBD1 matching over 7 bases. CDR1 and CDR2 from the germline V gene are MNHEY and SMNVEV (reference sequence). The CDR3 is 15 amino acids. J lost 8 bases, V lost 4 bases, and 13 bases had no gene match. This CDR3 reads CASSSTIDRAKEAFF. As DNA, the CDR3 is TGTGCCAGCAGTTCCACGATAGACAGGGCTAAGGAAGCTTTCTTT.

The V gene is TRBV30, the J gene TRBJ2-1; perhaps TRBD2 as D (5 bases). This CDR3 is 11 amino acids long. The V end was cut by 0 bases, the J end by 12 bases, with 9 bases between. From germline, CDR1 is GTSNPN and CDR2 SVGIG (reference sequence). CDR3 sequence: CAWSVASGQFF. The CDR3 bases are TGTGCCTGGAGTGTGGCCAGCGGGCAGTTCTTC.